This paragraph covers one T cell receptor (beta chain) sequence. The data derive from a study of T cell changes during pregnancy in multiple sclerosis. Germline CDR1 and CDR2: PRHDT and FYEKMQ (reference sequence). This CDR3 spans 16 amino acids. V shed 1 base and J 8 bases; nucleotides not matched to a gene: 10. Data came from immunoSEQ multiplex PCR; TCRdb stores just in-frame clones and leaves some out. This sample has about 84,000 clones; about 95% occur once, and the top ten carry 2.5%. The genes are TRBV13 and TRBJ2-1; 8 bases line up with TRBD2. The clonotype comes from a female donor with multiple sclerosis, enrolled in a pregnancy study. Here the sequenced sample was peripheral blood, taken in the third trimester of pregnancy. The CDR3 sequence: CASSLEGGGSQDEQFF. CDR3 sequence (DNA): TGTGCCAGCAGCTTAGAAGGCGGGGGGAGTCAGGATGAGCAGTTCTTC. The full variable domain, with the rest looked up from reference TRBV13 and TRBJ2-1, is AAGVIQSPRHLIKEKRETATLKCYPIPRHDTVYWYQQGPGQDPQFLISFYEKMQSDKGSIPDRFSAQQFSDYHSELNMSSLELGDSALYFCASSLEGGGSQDEQFFGPGTRLTVL.